The sequence of this TCR beta chain was determined in a study of control samples from healthy donors and cancer patients. The data were produced by immunoSEQ multiplex PCR, yet TCRdb's version contains in-frame clones alone and is incomplete. Among roughly 170,000 clones listed, approximately 92% were seen once. Germline V lookup: CDR1 SGHTA, CDR2 FQGNSA. With 5 bases removed from V and 2 bases from J, the gap between germline ends came to 26 bases. CDR3 length: 19 amino acids. The V and J genes are TRBV7-2 and TRBJ2-3, with a possible D match to TRBD2 (7 bases). Sequences were obtained from blood. The TCR sequence derives from a man between 18 and 35 years old in good health. The CDR3 DNA reads TGTGCCAGCAGCGCCCACCGGGGGGTGATAAGGGGGGCCACAGATACGCAGTATTTT. Encoded protein: CASSAHRGVIRGATDTQYF.